The TCR beta chain described here comes from a study of blood T cells in healthy people across ages. Together with a sample-barcoded 5' primer, a J-beta primer mix was included in a second PCR lasting about 6 to 11 cycles. TCRdb recomputed calls from the 5' RACE reads with MiXCR, one row per CDR3 protein. The data contain more than 900,000 distinct CDR3 sequences, roughly 28% of them singletons. V lost 0 bases and J lost 2, with 12 bases in between. Germline V CDR1 and CDR2: SGHRS, YFSETQ. CDR3 length: 15 residues. In addition, the sample was reused for a study of T cells of mothers and their children.

The sequence came from a woman in her thirties or forties in good health. The specimen sequenced was blood. The chain recombines TRBV5-1 with TRBJ2-7, with D unclear. This CDR3 is CASSLVDGFTYEQYF. CDR3 DNA: TGCGCCAGCAGCTTGGTCGATGGCTTCACCTACGAGCAGTACTTC.